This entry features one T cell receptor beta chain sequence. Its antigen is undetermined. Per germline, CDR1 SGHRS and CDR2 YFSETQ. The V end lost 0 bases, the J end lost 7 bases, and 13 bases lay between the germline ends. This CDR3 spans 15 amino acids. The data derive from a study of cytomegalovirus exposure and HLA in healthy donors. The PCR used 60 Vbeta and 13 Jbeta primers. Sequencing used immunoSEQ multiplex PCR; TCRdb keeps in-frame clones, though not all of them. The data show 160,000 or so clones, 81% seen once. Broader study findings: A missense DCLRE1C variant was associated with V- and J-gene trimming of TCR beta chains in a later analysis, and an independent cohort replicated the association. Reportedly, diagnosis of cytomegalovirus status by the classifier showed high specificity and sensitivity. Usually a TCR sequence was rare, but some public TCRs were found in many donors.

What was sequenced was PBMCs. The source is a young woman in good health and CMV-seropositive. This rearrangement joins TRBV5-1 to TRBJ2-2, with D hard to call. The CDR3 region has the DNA TGCGCCAGCAGCTTGGATTCTGTCCCCAGCGGGGAGCTGTTTTTT. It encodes CASSLDSVPSGELFF.